The 5 T cell receptor beta chains below all came from one sample that was sequenced in a study of blood T cell repertoires in COVID-19. Data came from immunoSEQ multiplex PCR; TCRdb stores just in-frame clones and leaves some out. The sample includes fewer than 300,000 clones, less than 85% seen only once; the top ten take 3.1%. Sequenced material: peripheral blood. The receptor set was obtained from a young woman with acute or convalescent COVID-19.

The chain joins TRBV4-3 to TRBJ1-6; 10 bases match TRBD1. V shed 3 bases, J shed 7 bases, and the junction held 0 bases outside the gene matches. Germline-derived CDR1 and CDR2 are LGHNA and YSLEER. This CDR3 has 14 residues. The CDR3 spells CASSQDRGNSPLHF. In nucleotides, the CDR3 is TGCGCCAGCAGCCAGGACAGGGGGAATTCACCCCTCCACTTT.

This clone was counted only a few times. This rearrangement joins TRBV30 to TRBJ2-1; 8 positions match TRBD1. The CDR3 spans 11 residues. Germline lookup yields CDR1 GTSNPN and CDR2 SVGIG (reference sequence). The J segment lost 11 bases and the V segment lost 2 bases, leaving 2 bases of the junction unmatched. CDR3 protein: CAWSTGGKQFF. DNA of the CDR3: TGTGCCTGGAGTACAGGGGGTAAGCAGTTCTTC. Looking up the rest from reference TRBV30 and TRBJ2-1 gives the full variable domain: SQTIHQWPATLVQPVGSPLSLECTVEGTSNPNLYWYRQAAGRGLQLLFYSVGIGQISSEVPQNLSASRPQDRQFILSSKKLLLSDSGFYLCAWSTGGKQFFGPGTRLTVL.

The CDR3 sequence: CASTSGIVTGELFF. The CDR3 region has the DNA TGCGCCAGTACTAGCGGGATCGTCACCGGGGAGCTGTTTTTT. The chain links TRBV5-1 to TRBJ2-2; 10 bases fit TRBD2. Germline V gene sequence: CDR1 SGHRS, CDR2 YFSETQ. This CDR3 has 14 residues. Trimming removed 8 bases from V and 4 bases from J; junction bases left unmatched: 5.

V is TRBV7-2 and J is TRBJ2-1; 12 bases match TRBD2. V gave up 5 bases and J gave up 3 bases; unmatched junction bases: 5. Germline V gene data show CDR1 as SGHTA and CDR2 as FQGNSA. The CDR3 has 16 residues. CDR3 sequence: CASSKEGLAGYNEQFF. CDR3 nucleotide sequence: TGTGCCAGCAGCAAAGAGGGACTAGCGGGCTACAATGAGCAGTTCTTC. The whole variable domain, remainder taken from reference TRBV7-2 and TRBJ2-1, is GAGVSQSPSNKVTEKGKDVELRCDPISGHTALYWYRQSLGQGLEFLIYFQGNSAPDKSGLPSDRFSAERTGGSVSTLTIQRTQQEDSAVYLCASSKEGLAGYNEQFFGPGTRLTVL.

The chain has TRBV5-6 and TRBJ1-1; D perhaps matches TRBD1 (6 bases). V was pared by 2 bases and J by 11 bases, with 10 bases between. The CDR3 has 11 residues. The germline CDR1 and CDR2 sequences are SGHDT and YYEEEE. The CDR3: CASSFGTWAFF. CDR3 sequence (DNA): TGTGCCAGCAGCTTTGGGACATGGGCTTTCTTT.